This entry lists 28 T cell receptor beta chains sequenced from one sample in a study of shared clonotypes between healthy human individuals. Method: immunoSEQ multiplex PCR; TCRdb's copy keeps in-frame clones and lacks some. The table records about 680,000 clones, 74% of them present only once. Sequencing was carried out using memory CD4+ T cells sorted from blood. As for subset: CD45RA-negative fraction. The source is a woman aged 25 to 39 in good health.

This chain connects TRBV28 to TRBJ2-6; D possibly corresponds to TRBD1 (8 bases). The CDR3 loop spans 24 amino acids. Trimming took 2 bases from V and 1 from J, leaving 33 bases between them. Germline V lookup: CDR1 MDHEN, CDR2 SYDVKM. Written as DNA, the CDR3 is TGTGCCAGCAGTTTACTAAACCCCGGGACAGGTCACCCGGGGGGATTATCTGGGGCCAACGTCCTGACTTTC. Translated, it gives CASSLLNPGTGHPGGLSGANVLTF.

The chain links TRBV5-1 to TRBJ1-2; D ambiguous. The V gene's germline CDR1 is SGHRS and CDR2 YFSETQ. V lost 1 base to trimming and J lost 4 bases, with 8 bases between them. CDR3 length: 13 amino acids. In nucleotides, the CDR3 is TGCGCCAGCAGCTTGACAGACCTCTATGGCTACACCTTC. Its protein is CASSLTDLYGYTF.

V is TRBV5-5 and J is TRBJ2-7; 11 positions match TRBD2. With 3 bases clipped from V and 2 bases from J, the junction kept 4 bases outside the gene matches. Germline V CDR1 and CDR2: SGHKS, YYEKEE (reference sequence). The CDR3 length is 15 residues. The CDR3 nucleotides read TGTGCCAGCAGCTGGGGACTAGCGGCTACCTACGAGCAGTACTTC. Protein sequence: CASSWGLAATYEQYF.

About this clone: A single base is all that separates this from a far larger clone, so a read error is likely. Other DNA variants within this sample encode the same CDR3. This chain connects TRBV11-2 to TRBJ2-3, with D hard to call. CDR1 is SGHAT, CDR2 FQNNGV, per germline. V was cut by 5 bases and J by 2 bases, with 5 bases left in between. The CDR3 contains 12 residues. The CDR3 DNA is TGTGCCAGCAGCCCCTCCACAGATACGCAGTATTTT. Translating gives CASSPSTDTQYF.

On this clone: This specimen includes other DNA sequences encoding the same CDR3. Here the CDR3 DNA reads TGTGCCAGCTCACAGGGGAGCAATCAGCCCCAGCATTTT. Translation gives CASSQGSNQPQHF. The V gene is TRBV18, the J gene TRBJ1-5; D is perhaps TRBD1 (5 bases). The length of the CDR3 is 13 residues. V was pared by 4 bases and J by 1 base, with 5 bases between. Germline CDR1 and CDR2: KGHSH and LQKENI. The full variable domain, completed using reference TRBV18 and TRBJ1-5, is NAGVMQNPRHLVRRRGQEARLRCSPMKGHSHVYWYRQLPEEGLKFMVYLQKENIIDESGMPKERFSAEFPKEGPSILRIQQVVRGDSAAYFCASSQGSNQPQHFGDGTRLSIL.

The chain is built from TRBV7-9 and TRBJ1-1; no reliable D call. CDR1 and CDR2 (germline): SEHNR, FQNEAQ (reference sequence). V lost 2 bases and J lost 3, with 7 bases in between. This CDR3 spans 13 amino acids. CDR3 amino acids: CASSLTRDTEAFF. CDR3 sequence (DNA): TGTGCCAGCAGCTTAACCCGGGACACTGAAGCTTTCTTT.

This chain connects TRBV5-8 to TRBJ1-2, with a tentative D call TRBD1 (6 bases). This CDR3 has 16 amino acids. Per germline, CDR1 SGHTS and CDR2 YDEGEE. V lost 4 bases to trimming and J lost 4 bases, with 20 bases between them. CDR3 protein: CASSEGGKTGIYGYTF. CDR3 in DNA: TGTGCCAGCAGCGAGGGGGGGAAGACAGGAATCTATGGCTACACCTTC.

CDR3 nucleotide sequence: TGTGCCAGCAGCTTAGCCCTATATCCCCCTTACAATGAGCAGTTCTTC. Amino acid sequence: CASSLALYPPYNEQFF. The chain couples TRBV7-8 to TRBJ2-1; D gene unclear. The V end was cut by 0 bases, the J end by 4 bases, with 13 bases between. CDR1 and CDR2 from the germline V gene are SGHVS and FQNEAQ. The CDR3 length is 16 residues.

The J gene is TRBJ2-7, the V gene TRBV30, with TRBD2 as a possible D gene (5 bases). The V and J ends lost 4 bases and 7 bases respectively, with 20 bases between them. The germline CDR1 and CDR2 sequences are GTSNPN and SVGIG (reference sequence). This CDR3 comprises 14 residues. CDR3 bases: TGTGCCTGGACCCCACCCCCGGGGATCCGAGAGCAGTACTTC. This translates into CAWTPPPGIREQYF.

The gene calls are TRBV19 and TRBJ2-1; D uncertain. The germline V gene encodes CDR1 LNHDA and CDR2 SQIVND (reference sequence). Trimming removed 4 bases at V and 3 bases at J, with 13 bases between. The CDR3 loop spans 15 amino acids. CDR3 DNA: TGTGCCAGTAGTAAAGGGTACCCTAACTACAATGAGCAGTTCTTC. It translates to CASSKGYPNYNEQFF.

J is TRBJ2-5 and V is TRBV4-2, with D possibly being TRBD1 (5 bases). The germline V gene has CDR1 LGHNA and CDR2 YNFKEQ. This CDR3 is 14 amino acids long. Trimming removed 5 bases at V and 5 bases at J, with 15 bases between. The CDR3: CASSSGHPRETQYF. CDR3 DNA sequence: TGTGCCAGCAGCTCAGGACACCCTCGGGAGACCCAGTACTTC.

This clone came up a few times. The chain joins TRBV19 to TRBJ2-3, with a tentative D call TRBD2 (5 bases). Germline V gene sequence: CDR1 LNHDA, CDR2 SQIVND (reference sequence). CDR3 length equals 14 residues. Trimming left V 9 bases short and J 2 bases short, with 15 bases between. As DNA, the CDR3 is TGTGCCAGCAGGCAACTTAGCGACACAGATACGCAGTATTTT. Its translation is CASRQLSDTDTQYF.

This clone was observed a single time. CDR3 nucleotide sequence: TGTGCCAGCAGTGAAGGCCGGGGCTCTGGGGCCAACGTCCTGACTTTC. Protein: CASSEGRGSGANVLTF. The rearrangement joins TRBV25-1 to TRBJ2-6; weak D call: TRBD2 (5 bases). This CDR3 spans 16 amino acids. CDR1 MGHDK and CDR2 SYGVNS come from the germline V gene. Trimming took 2 bases from V and 0 from J, leaving 8 bases between them.

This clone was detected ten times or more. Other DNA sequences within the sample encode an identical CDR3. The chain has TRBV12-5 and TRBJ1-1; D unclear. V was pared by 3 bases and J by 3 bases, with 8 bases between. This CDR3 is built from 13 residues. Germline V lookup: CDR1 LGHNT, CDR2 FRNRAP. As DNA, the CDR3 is TGTGCTAGTGGTTTAAGGGTCGACACTGAAGCTTTCTTT. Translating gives CASGLRVDTEAFF.

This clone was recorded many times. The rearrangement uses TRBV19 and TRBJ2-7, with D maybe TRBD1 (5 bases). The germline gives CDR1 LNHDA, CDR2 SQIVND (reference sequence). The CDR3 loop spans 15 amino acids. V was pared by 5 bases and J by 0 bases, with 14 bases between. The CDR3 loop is CASSLRQTPSYEQYF. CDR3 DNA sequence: TGTGCCAGTAGTCTACGACAGACACCCTCCTACGAGCAGTACTTC.

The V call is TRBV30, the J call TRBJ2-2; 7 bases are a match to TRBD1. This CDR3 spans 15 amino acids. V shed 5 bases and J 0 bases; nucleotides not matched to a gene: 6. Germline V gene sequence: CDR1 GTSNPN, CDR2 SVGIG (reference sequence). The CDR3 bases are TGTGCCTGGGGGGCAGGGGGAACGAACACCGGGGAGCTGTTTTTT. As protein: CAWGAGGTNTGELFF.

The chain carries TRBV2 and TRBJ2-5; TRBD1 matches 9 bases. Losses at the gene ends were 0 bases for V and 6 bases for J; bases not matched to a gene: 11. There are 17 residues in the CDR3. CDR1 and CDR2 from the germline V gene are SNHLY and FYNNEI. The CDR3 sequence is CASSEALTGQGVKTQYF. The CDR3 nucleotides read TGTGCCAGCAGTGAAGCGCTTACGGGACAGGGCGTAAAGACCCAGTACTTC.

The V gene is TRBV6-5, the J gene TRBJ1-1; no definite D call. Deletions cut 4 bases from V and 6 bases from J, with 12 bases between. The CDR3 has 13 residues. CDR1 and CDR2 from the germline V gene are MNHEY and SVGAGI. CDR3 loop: CASSSPGNAEAFF. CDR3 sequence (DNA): TGTGCCAGCAGTTCCCCGGGCAACGCTGAAGCTTTCTTT.

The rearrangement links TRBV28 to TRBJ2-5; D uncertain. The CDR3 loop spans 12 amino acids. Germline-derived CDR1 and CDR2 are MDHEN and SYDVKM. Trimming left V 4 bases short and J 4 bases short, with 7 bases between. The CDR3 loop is CASSSPPETQYF. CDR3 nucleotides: TGTGCCAGCAGTTCCCCCCCAGAGACCCAGTACTTC.

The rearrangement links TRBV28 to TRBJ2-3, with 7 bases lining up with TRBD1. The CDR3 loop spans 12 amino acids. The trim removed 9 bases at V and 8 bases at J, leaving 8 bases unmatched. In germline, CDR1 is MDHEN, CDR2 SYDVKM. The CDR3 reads CASTTQGSTQYF. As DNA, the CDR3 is TGTGCCAGTACAACACAGGGGAGTACGCAGTATTTT.

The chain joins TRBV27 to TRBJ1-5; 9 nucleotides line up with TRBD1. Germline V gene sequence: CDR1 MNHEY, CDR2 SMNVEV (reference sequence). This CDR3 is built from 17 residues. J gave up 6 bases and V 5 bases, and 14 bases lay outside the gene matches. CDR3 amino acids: CASSPYLQGAPGQPQHF. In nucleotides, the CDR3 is TGTGCCAGCAGTCCATACCTACAGGGGGCGCCGGGTCAGCCCCAGCATTTT.

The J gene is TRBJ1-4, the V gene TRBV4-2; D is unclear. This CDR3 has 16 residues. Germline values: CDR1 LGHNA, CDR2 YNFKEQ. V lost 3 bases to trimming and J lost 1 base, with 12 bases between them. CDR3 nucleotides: TGTGCCAGCAGCCAGGTATTACACCAAACTAATGAAAAACTGTTTTTT. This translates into CASSQVLHQTNEKLFF.

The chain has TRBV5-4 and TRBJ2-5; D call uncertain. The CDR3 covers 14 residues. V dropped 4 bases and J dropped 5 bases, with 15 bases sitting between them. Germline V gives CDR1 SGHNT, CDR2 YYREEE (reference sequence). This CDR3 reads CASSTSSGRETQYF. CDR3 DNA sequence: TGTGCCAGCAGCACCTCTTCCGGCCGGGAGACCCAGTACTTC. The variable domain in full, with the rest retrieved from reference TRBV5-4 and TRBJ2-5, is ETGVTQSPTHLIKTRGQQVTLRCSSQSGHNTVSWYQQALGQGPQFIFQYYREEENGRGNFPPRFSGLQFPNYSSELNVNALELDDSALYLCASSTSSGRETQYFGPGTRLLVL.

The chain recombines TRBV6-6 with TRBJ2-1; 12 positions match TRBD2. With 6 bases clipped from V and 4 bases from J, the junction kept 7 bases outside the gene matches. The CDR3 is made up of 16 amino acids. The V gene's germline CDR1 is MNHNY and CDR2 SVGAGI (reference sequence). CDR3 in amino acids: CASSPRTSGKYNEQFF. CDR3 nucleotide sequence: TGTGCCAGCAGCCCTAGGACTAGCGGGAAGTACAATGAGCAGTTCTTC.

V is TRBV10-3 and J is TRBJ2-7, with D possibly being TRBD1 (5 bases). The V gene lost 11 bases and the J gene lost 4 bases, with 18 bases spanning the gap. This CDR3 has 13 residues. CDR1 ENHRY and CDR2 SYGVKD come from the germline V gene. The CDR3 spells CAPKTGPAYEQYF. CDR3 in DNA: TGTGCCCCCAAAACAGGTCCCGCTTACGAGCAGTACTTC.

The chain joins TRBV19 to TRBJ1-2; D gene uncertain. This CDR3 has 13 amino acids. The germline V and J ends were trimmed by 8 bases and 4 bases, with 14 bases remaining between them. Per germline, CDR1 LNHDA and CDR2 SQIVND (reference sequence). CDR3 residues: CASSFGERYGYTF. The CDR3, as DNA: TGTGCCAGTTCGTTTGGGGAGCGCTATGGCTACACCTTC.

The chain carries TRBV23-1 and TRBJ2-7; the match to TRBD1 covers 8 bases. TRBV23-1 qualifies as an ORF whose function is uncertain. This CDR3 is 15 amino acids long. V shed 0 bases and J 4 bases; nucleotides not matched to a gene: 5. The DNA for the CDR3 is TGCGCCAGCAGTCAATCGGGACAGGACCATTACGAGCAGTACTTC. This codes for CASSQSGQDHYEQYF.

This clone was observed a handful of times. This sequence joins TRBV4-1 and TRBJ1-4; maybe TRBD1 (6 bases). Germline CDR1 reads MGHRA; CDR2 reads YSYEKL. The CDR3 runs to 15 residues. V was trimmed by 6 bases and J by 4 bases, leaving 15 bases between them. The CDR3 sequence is CASRLKDSYNEKLFF. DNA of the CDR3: TGCGCCAGCAGACTCAAGGACAGTTATAATGAAAAACTGTTTTTT.